This T cell receptor (beta chain) was found in a study of technical replicates of blood from several donors. V shed 5 bases and J 7 bases; nucleotides not matched to a gene: 7. Germline V gene sequence: CDR1 MGHRA, CDR2 YSYEKL. This CDR3 has 14 amino acids. Method: immunoSEQ multiplex PCR; TCRdb's copy keeps in-frame clones and lacks some. This sample has some 64,000 clones, with 90% to 95% found just once. The chain employs TRBV4-1 and TRBJ2-1, with 8 nucleotides matching TRBD1. This sequence originates from a human donor in good health. Some clones in this sample may be carry-over from other donors' samples. Sequencing input: PBMCs. CDR3: CASSADTGGNEQFF. The CDR3 nucleotides are TGCGCCAGCAGCGCAGACACAGGGGGGAATGAGCAGTTCTTC.